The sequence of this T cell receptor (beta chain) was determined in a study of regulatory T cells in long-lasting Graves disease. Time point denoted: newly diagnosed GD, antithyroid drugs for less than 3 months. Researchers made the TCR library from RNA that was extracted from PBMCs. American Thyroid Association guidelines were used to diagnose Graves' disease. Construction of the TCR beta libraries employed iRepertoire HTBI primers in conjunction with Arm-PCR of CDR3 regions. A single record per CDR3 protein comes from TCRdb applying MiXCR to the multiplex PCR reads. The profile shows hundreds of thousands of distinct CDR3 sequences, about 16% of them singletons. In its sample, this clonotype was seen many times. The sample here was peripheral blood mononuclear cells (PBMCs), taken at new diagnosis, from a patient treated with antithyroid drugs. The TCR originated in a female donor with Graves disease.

The CDR3 region is CSVDVGQGWTEAFF. In DNA form, the CDR3 reads TGCAGCGTTGACGTCGGACAGGGATGGACTGAAGCTTTCTTT. The chain couples TRBV29-1 to TRBJ1-1, with 8 bases matching TRBD1. There are 14 residues in the CDR3. Trimming took 3 bases from V and 5 from J; bases not matched to a gene: 8. Germline-derived CDR1 and CDR2 are SQVTM and ANQGSEA.